A selection of T cell receptor beta chains follows, all from one sample in a study of human T cells and chemical hapten exposure. TCRdb passed the RACE reads through MiXCR, listing each CDR3 protein once. The sample has more than 250,000 distinct CDR3 sequences, roughly 8.9% seen once. Here the sequenced sample was whole blood, taken in connection with sensitization to the hapten diphenylcyclopropenone (DPC). The receptors here all came from a woman between 40 and 50 years old with alopecia areata. Some clones in this sample may be carry-over from other donors' samples. Each CDR3 is given with its conserved first and last residue. The D gene is left open where the match is weak. Size tells how often a clone was seen (once, few, many) or the class of an expanded clone, and some rows leave it out.

size,V,D,J,DNA,CDR3
few,TRBV6-5,.,TRBJ2-6,TGTGCCAGCAGACCCCTTTACCACTCTGGGGCCAACGTCCTGACTTTC,CASRPLYHSGANVLTF
few,TRBV20-1,TRBD1,TRBJ1-4,TGCAGTGCTAGGGGGAACAGGGGTAATGAAAAACTGTTTTTT,CSARGNRGNEKLFF
many,TRBV4-1,TRBD1,TRBJ2-1,TGCGCCAGCAGCCAATATCCAGGGGGTCACTCTAGCTCCTACAATGAGCAGTTCTTC,CASSQYPGGHSSSYNEQFF
many,TRBV28,.,TRBJ2-7,TGTGCCAGCAGTACCCCCTACGAGCAGTACTTC,CASSTPYEQYF
.,TRBV6-6,.,TRBJ2-5,TGTGCCAGCAGCCACATGGGGCGGGGCCAAGAGACCCAGTACTTC,CASSHMGRGQETQYF
.,TRBV19,.,TRBJ2-2,TGTGCCAGTAGTATAGATCGCACCGGGGAGCTGTTTTTT,CASSIDRTGELFF
few,TRBV20-1,.,TRBJ1-4,TGCAGTGCTAGAGAGGAGCTTCGGGTAACTAATGAAAAACTGTTTTTT,CSAREELRVTNEKLFF
many,TRBV6-5,.,TRBJ1-5,TGTGCCAGCAGACCCCCTAAAGGGCCCCAGCATTTT,CASRPPKGPQHF
few,TRBV5-4,.,TRBJ2-3,TGTGCCAGCAGCTTGCCCAGCGGGCTAAAGGTGGGCACAGATACGCAGTATTTT,CASSLPSGLKVGTDTQYF
.,TRBV7-9,TRBD1,TRBJ2-5,TGTGCCAGCAGCGTTACAGGGGCCTCTTGGGAGACCCAGTACTTC,CASSVTGASWETQYF
few,TRBV6-5,.,TRBJ1-1,TGTGCCAGCAGTTATCCCGCAGGGGCTGAAGCTTTCTTT,CASSYPAGAEAFF
.,TRBV11-2,.,TRBJ2-3,TGTGCCAGCAGCCCAGGGGCTGGGCGGGATCAACGAGATACGCAGTATTTT,CASSPGAGRDQRDTQYF